What follows are 18 T cell receptor beta chains derived from one specimen sequenced in a study of blood T cells in healthy people across ages. Next came a second PCR, run for about 7 to 12 cycles, which used a sample-barcoded 5' primer along with a J-beta primer mix. One entry per CDR3 protein, called by TCRdb with MiXCR from the 5' RACE reads. The sample lists some 1.8 million distinct CDR3 sequences, about 39% occurring once. Sequencing was performed on blood. Every receptor here comes from a human donor in good health.

The rearrangement uses TRBV29-1 and TRBJ1-2, with 9 bases matching TRBD1. CDR1 is SQVTM and CDR2 is ANQGSEA in the germline V gene. The CDR3 runs 13 residues. V gave up 6 bases and J gave up 3 bases; unmatched junction bases: 5. The CDR3 nucleotides read TGCAGCGTCAGGGACAGGGAAGACTATGGCTACACCTTC. Translation gives CSVRDREDYGYTF.

There are a few counts of this clonotype. The V call is TRBV25-1, the J call TRBJ1-1; D is undetermined. V was clipped by 2 bases and J by 1 base, with 14 bases between them. Per germline, CDR1 MGHDK and CDR2 SYGVNS. This CDR3 has 16 residues. The CDR3 loop is CASSENRQPGNTEAFF. CDR3 DNA: TGTGCCAGCAGTGAAAATAGGCAGCCGGGGAACACTGAAGCTTTCTTT.

This clonotype was observed a few times. The chain couples TRBV7-2 to TRBJ2-1, with 12 bases fitting TRBD2. J was trimmed by 8 bases and V by 4 bases; bases with no gene match: 6. This CDR3 contains 15 residues. Germline loops: CDR1 SGHTA, CDR2 FQGNSA. CDR3 coding DNA: TGTGCCAGCAGCTCTAGCGGGGGGGGATTTGATGAGCAGTTCTTC. As protein: CASSSSGGGFDEQFF.

This clonotype was counted once. This sequence joins TRBV7-9 and TRBJ1-1; D perhaps matches TRBD1 (5 bases). The germline V gene has CDR1 SEHNR and CDR2 FQNEAQ (reference sequence). CDR3 length: 15 amino acids. V lost 7 bases to trimming and J lost 1 base, with 16 bases between them. CDR3 sequence reads: CASTPSPGGNTEAFF. The CDR3 nucleotides read TGTGCCAGCACCCCCAGCCCTGGGGGGAACACTGAAGCTTTCTTT.

This clonotype was detected only a few times. The chain links TRBV12-3 or TRBV12-4 to TRBJ1-6; 8 bases align to TRBD1. The V gene end was trimmed by 3 bases and the J gene end by 6 bases; junction bases not matched to a gene: 1. The CDR3 spans 14 residues. CDR3 residues: CASSLGQVNSPLHF. The CDR3, as DNA: TGTGCCAGCAGTTTGGGACAGGTTAATTCACCCCTCCACTTT.

The rearrangement uses TRBV9 and TRBJ1-1; tentatively, D is TRBD1 (6 bases). V lost 2 bases, J lost 4 bases, and 12 bases lay in between. Germline CDR1 is SGDLS and CDR2 is YYNGEE. The CDR3 contains 14 residues. The CDR3 loop is CASSVQGSGTEAFF. The CDR3 DNA sequence: TGTGCCAGCAGCGTCCAGGGGAGTGGCACTGAAGCTTTCTTT.

The gene calls are TRBV29-1 and TRBJ2-4; TRBD2 matches 10 bases. TRBJ2-7 explains the end of the DNA better; the J call may be wrong. The germline CDR1 and CDR2 sequences are SQVTM and ANQGSEA. CDR3 length: 15 residues. The CDR3 DNA is TGCAGCGTTGAGAAGCGGGGGGGCCCTTTCGGCGAGCAGTACTTC. This gives the protein CSVEKRGGPFGEQYF.

The rearrangement joins TRBV30 to TRBJ2-1; D is undetermined. Germline V gene lookup returns CDR1 GTSNPN and CDR2 SVGIG (reference sequence). This CDR3 is built from 14 residues. V was cut by 3 bases and J by 2 bases, with 11 bases left in between. In DNA form, the CDR3 reads TGTGCCTGGAGCTCGGACCGGCCCTACAATGAGCAGTTCTTC. Amino acid sequence: CAWSSDRPYNEQFF.

The chain couples TRBV7-9 to TRBJ1-2; a weak D match, TRBD1 (6 bases). Trimming removed 4 bases at V and 8 bases at J, with 14 bases between. This CDR3 has 13 residues. Germline-derived CDR1 and CDR2 are SEHNR and FQNEAQ (reference sequence). The chain's CDR3 is CASSSGGRGGYTF. CDR3 bases: TGTGCCAGCAGCTCTGGGGGCAGGGGCGGCTACACCTTC.

For the CDR3, the DNA is TGCGCCAGCAGCCAGTTACTAAGCGGGAACACAGATACGCAGTATTTT. The encoded protein is CASSQLLSGNTDTQYF. This chain joins TRBV4-3 and TRBJ2-3; 7 bases are shared with TRBD2. This CDR3 region has 16 residues. Germline CDR1 is LGHNA and CDR2 is YSLEER. V trimming: 3 bases; J trimming: 2 bases; junction bases outside the gene matches: 8.

This chain joins TRBV29-1 and TRBJ1-2; D is perhaps TRBD1 (6 bases). CDR1 and CDR2 from the germline V gene are SQVTM and ANQGSEA. Trimming took off 2 bases at V and 4 bases at J, with 14 bases between the two ends. CDR3 length equals 14 residues. The CDR3 sequence: CSVESPGQVYGYTF. The CDR3 bases are TGCAGCGTTGAATCTCCGGGACAAGTCTATGGCTACACCTTC. Full variable domain (outside the CDR3, taken from reference TRBV29-1 and TRBJ1-2): SAVISQKPSRDICQRGTSLTIQCQVDSQVTMMFWYRQQPGQSLTLIATANQGSEATYESGFVIDKFPISRPNLTFSTLTVSNMSPEDSSIYLCSVESPGQVYGYTFGSGTRLTVV.

As for this clonotype: Germline and junction disagree at one end, which may indicate a read error. The J gene is TRBJ2-1, the V gene TRBV15; perhaps TRBD2 as D (5 bases). TRBJ2-7 matches the DNA end more closely, so the J call is doubtful. CDR3 length: 11 residues. The germline V gene encodes CDR1 LNHNV and CDR2 YYDKDF (reference sequence). CDR3 in DNA: TGTGCCGCCAGCAGCGGCTTCGAGCAGTACTTC. This gives the protein CAASSGFEQYF.

The J gene is TRBJ2-1, the V gene TRBV5-1, with 7 bases identical to TRBD2. CDR1 is SGHRS and CDR2 is YFSETQ in the germline V gene. After removal of 0 bases from V and 9 bases from J, the junction contained 3 bases not matched to a gene. CDR3 size: 13 residues. DNA for the CDR3: TGCGCCAGCAGCTTGGGGGGACTATCTGAGCAGTTCTTC. Protein: CASSLGGLSEQFF.

The table lists this clonotype with a few counts. Written as DNA, the CDR3 is TGTGCCAGCAGCTTAATGACAGCTACTAACTATGGCTACACCTTC. Translated, it gives CASSLMTATNYGYTF. The rearrangement joins TRBV7-2 to TRBJ1-2; perhaps TRBD1 as D (5 bases). The CDR3 sequence is 15 residues long. Germline lookup yields CDR1 SGHTA and CDR2 FQGNSA. The V end lost 2 bases, the J end lost 0 bases, and 10 bases lay between the germline ends.

This clonotype showed up just once. The chain employs TRBV7-3 and TRBJ1-2; 8 bases agree with TRBD1. This CDR3 contains 16 residues. J gave up 5 bases and V 4 bases, and 12 bases lay outside the gene matches. In germline, CDR1 is SGHTA, CDR2 FQGTGA. The CDR3 nucleotides read TGTGCCAGCAGCTCGTCAAATGACAGGGGAGTTTATGGCTACACCTTC. Protein: CASSSSNDRGVYGYTF.

This clonotype was counted between two and nine times. The chain uses TRBV24-1 and TRBJ2-1; weak D call: TRBD2 (5 bases). This CDR3 comprises 16 residues. V gave up 2 bases and J gave up 1 base, with 11 bases separating them. CDR1 is KGHDR and CDR2 is SFDVKD in the germline V gene. CDR3 nucleotides: TGTGCCACCAGTGATTCAGAAGCGGTTTCCTACAATGAGCAGTTCTTC. Its translation is CATSDSEAVSYNEQFF.

V usage is TRBV6-6 and J usage is TRBJ2-4; 10 positions match TRBD1. The DNA end is more similar to TRBJ2-7, so the J call may be wrong. The germline V gene has CDR1 MNHNY and CDR2 SVGAGI (reference sequence). This CDR3 is 15 amino acids long. The CDR3 bases are TGTGCCAGCAGCCTAATGGGACAGGGGATCTACGAGCAGTACTTC. Translating it yields CASSLMGQGIYEQYF.

This clonotype was counted a few times. The V gene is TRBV5-5, the J gene TRBJ2-5; possible D gene TRBD2, 5 bases. The closer fit of TRBJ2-7 to the DNA end suggests the J call may be wrong. CDR3 length equals 12 residues. Germline V gene lookup returns CDR1 SGHKS and CDR2 YYEKEE (reference sequence). This CDR3 reads CASSFFEGEQYF. Written as DNA, the CDR3 is TGTGCCAGCAGCTTTTTCGAGGGCGAGCAGTACTTC.